This T cell receptor beta chain was sequenced for a study of cytomegalovirus exposure and HLA in healthy donors. The primer mix had 60 Vbeta and 13 Jbeta primers. The method was immunoSEQ multiplex PCR; TCRdb's version includes in-frame clones alone and lacks a portion of them. The sample lists 180,000 or so clones; 75% to 85% were seen once. Regarding this clone: The antigen remains unidentified.

Study-wide findings and caveats: Later analysis identified several of the most significant clusters that appeared linked to common viral pathogens. The CMV antigen specificity of a few CMV-associated chains was confirmed through in vitro analysis. Equally common other TCR beta chains were less clonally expanded than HLA-associated ones, a later analysis found. Reports state that TCR beta sequences accurately predicted most subjects' HLA-A and HLA-B alleles.

The CDR3 is made up of 17 amino acids. V lost 6 bases and J lost 4; bases outside the gene matches: 12. Looked up from germline, CDR1 is ENHRY and CDR2 is SYGVKD. Sequenced sample: PBMCs. J is TRBJ2-3 and V is TRBV10-3; 11 bases align to TRBD2. The TCR sequence derives from a woman aged 30 to 39 in good health and CMV-seropositive. The chain's CDR3 is CAIRAQGLAGGSDTQYF. The CDR3 bases are TGTGCCATCAGGGCCCAAGGTCTAGCGGGGGGCTCAGATACGCAGTATTTT.